The 16 T cell receptor beta chains reported below all come from one sample, sequenced in a study of cytomegalovirus exposure and HLA in healthy donors. The study ran its PCR with 60 Vbeta and 13 Jbeta primers. Profiling relied on immunoSEQ multiplex PCR, and the TCRdb table lists in-frame clones only, not all of them. The sample has about 140,000 clones, about three quarters seen once. The sequenced sample consisted of PBMCs. These receptors came from a man aged 40-55 years in good health and CMV-seropositive.

The genes are TRBV2 and TRBJ2-1, with TRBD2 matching over 9 bases. The junction had 0 bases not matched to a gene; V was cut back by 6 bases and J by 6 bases. The CDR3 is 12 amino acids. From germline, CDR1 is SNHLY and CDR2 FYNNEI. The CDR3 reads CASRLAGNEQFF. The CDR3 DNA sequence: TGTGCCAGCAGACTAGCGGGCAATGAGCAGTTCTTC.

The table lists this clone with a few counts. The chain combines TRBV9 with TRBJ2-2; weak D call: TRBD1 (6 bases). Germline CDR1 SGDLS, CDR2 YYNGEE. The CDR3 loop spans 17 amino acids. V dropped 1 base and J dropped 1 base, with 14 bases sitting between them. CDR3 sequence reads: CASSVSRLTGNTGELFF. CDR3 DNA sequence: TGTGCCAGCAGCGTATCCCGACTGACAGGGAACACCGGGGAGCTGTTTTTT.

The chain is built from TRBV11-2 and TRBJ2-1; no clear D gene. The CDR3 contains 15 residues. In germline, CDR1 is SGHAT, CDR2 FQNNGV. V was clipped by 5 bases and J by 6 bases, with 17 bases between them. CDR3 residues: CASSAIQRLFNEQFF. The CDR3 nucleotides are TGTGCCAGCAGCGCCATCCAGAGACTCTTCAATGAGCAGTTCTTC.

This clone was detected only once. The V gene is TRBV7-8, the J gene TRBJ2-2, with D maybe TRBD2 (7 bases). Germline CDR1 reads SGHVS; CDR2 reads FQNEAQ. There are 16 residues in the CDR3. Trimming stripped 5 bases from V and 3 bases from J, with 16 bases between. The CDR3: CASSTRGGADTGELFF. CDR3 DNA sequence: TGTGCCAGCAGCACAAGGGGGGGCGCGGACACCGGGGAGCTGTTTTTT.

The J gene is TRBJ2-1, the V gene TRBV4-3; D possibly corresponds to TRBD2 (7 bases). The CDR3 has 20 amino acids. The germline V and J ends were trimmed by 3 bases and 0 bases, with 24 bases remaining between them. Germline V lookup: CDR1 LGHNA, CDR2 YSLEER. CDR3 nucleotides: TGCGCCAGCAGCCAGGTCCTAGCGGTCGGGGGCACCAGCTCCTACAATGAGCAGTTCTTC. Translating it yields CASSQVLAVGGTSSYNEQFF.

This sequence joins TRBV18 and TRBJ2-7; 8 positions agree with TRBD1. Germline loops: CDR1 KGHSH, CDR2 LQKENI. V was clipped by 3 bases and J by 5 bases; unmatched bases: 6. The CDR3 spans 14 residues. Here the CDR3 DNA reads TGTGCCAGCTCACCCGGACAGGGACGCGACGAGCAGTACTTC. Protein product: CASSPGQGRDEQYF.

The chain combines TRBV27 with TRBJ1-4; D remains ambiguous. Germline loops: CDR1 MNHEY, CDR2 SMNVEV (reference sequence). The V gene lost 5 bases and the J gene lost 4 bases, with 26 bases spanning the gap. CDR3 size: 19 residues. CDR3 amino acids: CASSPRAGRGIGVNEKLFF. CDR3 bases: TGTGCCAGCAGTCCCCGGGCGGGGAGAGGCATTGGGGTTAATGAAAAACTGTTTTTT.

The V call is TRBV7-2, the J call TRBJ2-3, with TRBD2 matching over 9 bases. Losses at the gene ends were 5 bases for V and 0 bases for J; bases not matched to a gene: 3. This CDR3 region has 15 residues. Germline CDR1 and CDR2: SGHTA and FQGNSA. The CDR3 loop reads CASSTTSGSTDTQYF. The CDR3, as DNA: TGTGCCAGCAGCACAACTAGCGGGAGCACAGATACGCAGTATTTT.

The chain carries TRBV7-2 and TRBJ2-3; maybe TRBD1 (6 bases). With 4 bases removed from V and 11 bases from J, the gap between germline ends came to 16 bases. Germline V CDR1 and CDR2: SGHTA, FQGNSA. The CDR3 totals 13 residues. The CDR3, as DNA: TGTGCCAGCAGCTCAATGGGACAAGGCAGGCAGTATTTT. Protein product: CASSSMGQGRQYF.

The chain employs TRBV2 and TRBJ2-3; 7 bases are a match to TRBD1. V shed 4 bases, J shed 1 base, and the junction held 2 bases outside the gene matches. Germline V gene lookup returns CDR1 SNHLY and CDR2 FYNNEI. This CDR3 spans 14 amino acids. The CDR3 nucleotides are TGTGCCAGCAGTGGGGGGACAGGCACAGATACGCAGTATTTT. Translating it yields CASSGGTGTDTQYF.

The chain is built from TRBV19 and TRBJ2-7; 7 nucleotides align to TRBD2. Looked up from germline, CDR1 is LNHDA and CDR2 is SQIVND (reference sequence). V lost 3 bases and J lost 4; bases outside the gene matches: 9. CDR3 length: 15 residues. The CDR3 DNA follows: TGTGCCAGTAGTATCCTTGGCGGGGGTCAATACGAGCAGTACTTC. The encoded protein is CASSILGGGQYEQYF.

The genes are TRBV6-6 and TRBJ1-2; 8 bases are shared with TRBD1. The V and J ends lost 6 bases and 1 base, in that order; junction bases with no gene match: 7. From germline, CDR1 is MNHNY and CDR2 SVGAGI (reference sequence). This CDR3 comprises 15 residues. CDR3 region: CASRLQGGVNYGYTF. The CDR3 coding sequence is TGTGCCAGCAGACTACAGGGGGGTGTTAACTATGGCTACACCTTC.

Concerning this clone itself: Other DNA sequences in the sample encode the same CDR3. V and J are TRBV5-6 and TRBJ1-1, with 8 bases lining up with TRBD1. CDR1 is SGHDT, CDR2 YYEEEE, per germline. The CDR3 runs 14 residues. V shed 4 bases and J 6 bases; nucleotides not matched to a gene: 8. CDR3 sequence (DNA): TGTGCCAGCAGCCTGGCAGGGGGCGCCTCTGAAGCTTTCTTT. Its protein is CASSLAGGASEAFF.

There are a few counts of this clone. The chain links TRBV19 to TRBJ2-1, with TRBD1 identical over 7 bases. CDR1 and CDR2 (germline): LNHDA, SQIVND (reference sequence). With V trimmed by 9 bases and J by 5 bases, 10 bases remained unmatched. CDR3 length: 14 amino acids. The CDR3 coding sequence is TGTGCCAGCAACAGGGGCCGACGAAACAATGAGCAGTTCTTC. Translated: CASNRGRRNNEQFF.

The V call is TRBV5-1, the J call TRBJ2-7, with TRBD2 matching 8 bases. The CDR3 sequence is 15 residues long. Trimming removed 2 bases from V and 3 bases from J; junction bases left unmatched: 7. The germline gives CDR1 SGHRS, CDR2 YFSETQ. CDR3: CASSLLLAESYEQYF. The CDR3 DNA follows: TGCGCCAGCAGCTTATTACTAGCGGAAAGCTACGAGCAGTACTTC.

V usage is TRBV4-1 and J usage is TRBJ1-3; D is ambiguous. Germline loops: CDR1 MGHRA, CDR2 YSYEKL. The CDR3 runs to 16 residues. The V end was cut by 2 bases, the J end by 1 base, with 12 bases between. The CDR3 nucleotides read TGCGCCAGCAGCCAAATTTTAGGAGGGTCTGGAAACACCATATATTTT. Protein product: CASSQILGGSGNTIYF.